The clone carrying this T cell receptor beta chain was counted once. The data belong to a study of graft-versus-host responses after intestinal transplantation. Germline CDR1 LGHNT, CDR2 FRNRAP. CDR3 length: 15 residues. V shed 3 bases, J shed 9 bases, and the junction held 8 bases outside the gene matches. TCRdb's copy holds only in-frame clones and misses some; the assay was immunoSEQ multiplex PCR. The data hold some 43,000 clones, with roughly 95% observed a single time. The source material was PBMCs, sampled 335 days after intestinal transplant. The V gene is TRBV12-5, the J gene TRBJ2-1; 10 bases match TRBD2. The receptor was isolated from a human patient who received an intestinal transplant, so some T cells may come from the graft donor. CDR3 amino acids: CASGFTSGVTVEQFF. CDR3 sequence (DNA): TGTGCTAGTGGTTTCACTAGCGGGGTCACCGTTGAGCAGTTCTTC.